The rows below give T cell receptor beta chains drawn from one sample of a study of cytomegalovirus exposure and HLA in healthy donors. Sequencing used immunoSEQ multiplex PCR; TCRdb keeps in-frame clones, though not all of them. The sample holds under 130,000 clones; around three quarters are singletons and the top ten take approximately 5.3%. Sequences were obtained from PBMCs. These TCRs come from a female donor in good health and CMV-seropositive. Both conserved end residues are trimmed from each CDR3. The D gene is left open where the match is weak.

>TRBD2|14|TRBV19
ASSTRTSGGQETQY
>-|11|TRBV27
ASSSRGRDIQY
>-|12|TRBV14
ASSLRTGREKLF
>-|12|TRBV6-1
ASSEVLGPGELF
>TRBD1|13|TRBV5-1
ASSLEGTDYEKLF
>TRBD2|18|TRBV27
ASSHTLGNTSGSNTGELF
>TRBD2|16|TRBV5-5
ASSLDPGLPSSYNEQF
>TRBD2|14|TRBV28
ASSLDFSGGHTEQF
>-|14|TRBV28
ASSLNPLDINQPQH
>TRBD1|16|TRBV28
ASSFWTGGWGSGNTIY
>-|12|TRBV21-1
ASSIPGGTYGYT
>TRBD1|12|TRBV18
ASSLQGANYGYT
>-|9|TRBV5-1
ASSRQETQY
>-|13|TRBV4-2
ASSQVGSSYNEQF
>-|13|TRBV19
ASSISPNMNTEAF
>TRBD2|13|TRBV18
ASHPRTSGPGELF
>-|12|TRBV18
ASSPLPQGGGYT
>-|13|TRBV5-1
ASSRNIYLTDTQY
>-|8|TRBV7-9
ASSSTEAF
>TRBD1|15|TRBV15
ATSWDRGVRNTGELF
>-|14|TRBV5-1
ASSQPTRRERKTQY
>TRBD2|13|TRBV7-2
AIHTSGANTGELF